The 26 T cell receptor beta chains given below trace back to one sample, sequenced in a study of blood T cells in healthy people across ages. Primed by a sample-barcoded 5' primer and a J-beta primer mix, a second PCR proceeded for about 7 to 11 cycles. TCRdb reanalysed the 5' RACE reads using MiXCR and keeps one entry per CDR3 protein. The sample has some 790,000 distinct CDR3 sequences; 25% to 30% are singletons. The sequencing input was blood. Receptors originate from a woman of 80 years or more in good health.

Concerning this clonotype: The junction does not match germline at one end; this may be a read error. V gene TRBV27 combines with J gene TRBJ1-1; no reliable D call. Per germline, CDR1 MNHEY and CDR2 SMNVEV (reference sequence). The CDR3 sequence is 15 residues long. The CDR3 region is CASRGTPIMNAEAFF. For the CDR3, the DNA is TGTGCCAGTCGTGGTACACCTATTATGAACGCTGAAGCTTTCTTT.

This clonotype was detected ten times or more. V gene TRBV10-2 combines with J gene TRBJ2-1; no clear D. CDR3 length equals 13 residues. CDR1 and CDR2 (germline): WSHSY, SAAADI. Trimming removed 5 bases at V and 2 bases at J, with 7 bases between. CDR3 DNA: TGCGCCAGCAGTCGCCAGGCCTACAATGAGCAGTTCTTC. Its protein product is CASSRQAYNEQFF.

This clonotype was found many times. The chain combines TRBV7-2 with TRBJ1-2; the match to TRBD1 covers 9 bases. V lost 3 bases to trimming and J lost 6 bases; unmatched junction nucleotides: 8. Germline values: CDR1 SGHTA, CDR2 FQGNSA. The CDR3 runs to 15 residues. The CDR3 sequence is CASSFAGQGKNGYTF. The DNA for the CDR3 is TGTGCCAGCAGCTTCGCGGGACAGGGAAAGAATGGCTACACCTTC.

The chain couples TRBV27 to TRBJ2-2; D remains ambiguous. V gave up 5 bases and J gave up 4 bases, with 17 bases separating them. This CDR3 comprises 16 residues. CDR1 is MNHEY and CDR2 is SMNVEV in the germline V gene (reference sequence). The CDR3 spells CASSPGPGRITGELFF. DNA for the CDR3: TGTGCCAGCAGTCCCGGACCCGGTAGAATCACCGGGGAGCTGTTTTTT.

There are many counts of this clonotype. The V gene is TRBV7-2, the J gene TRBJ2-5; 9 nucleotides agree with TRBD1. After removal of 1 base from V and 5 bases from J, the junction contained 5 bases not matched to a gene. CDR3 size: 15 residues. In germline, CDR1 is SGHTA, CDR2 FQGNSA. CDR3 coding DNA: TGTGCCAGCAGCTTAGGCAACAGGGGGCTGGAGACCCAGTACTTC. This encodes CASSLGNRGLETQYF.

This clonotype has more than one count but fewer than ten. The chain is built from TRBV7-2 and TRBJ1-1; D gene ambiguous. Germline CDR1 and CDR2: SGHTA and FQGNSA. CDR3 length equals 11 residues. The ends were cut back, 6 bases at V and 6 bases at J, with 8 bases in the middle. The CDR3 region has the DNA TGTGCCAGCAGAGGGTTCGCTGAAGCTTTCTTT. This translates into CASRGFAEAFF.

This clonotype was seen repeatedly, ten times or more. The chain carries TRBV7-2 and TRBJ2-5; D is possibly TRBD1 or TRBD2 (5 bases each). The germline CDR1 and CDR2 sequences are SGHTA and FQGNSA. Deletions cut 2 bases from V and 1 base from J, with 8 bases between. This CDR3 has 14 amino acids. CDR3 coding DNA: TGTGCCAGCAGCTTATGGGGGACCCAAGAGACCCAGTACTTC. This encodes CASSLWGTQETQYF. The full variable domain, with the rest looked up from reference TRBV7-2 and TRBJ2-5, is GAGVSQSPSNKVTEKGKDVELRCDPISGHTALYWYRQSLGQGLEFLIYFQGNSAPDKSGLPSDRFSAERTGGSVSTLTIQRTQQEDSAVYLCASSLWGTQETQYFGPGTRLLVL.

A word on this clonotype: A much larger clone differs by one base, so this may be a read error. The V gene is TRBV15, the J gene TRBJ2-7, with a possible D match to TRBD1 (5 bases). There are 13 residues in the CDR3. Per the germline V gene, CDR1 is LNHNV and CDR2 is YYDKDF (reference sequence). The CDR3 loop reads CTTSNDRTYEQYF. The CDR3 region has the DNA TGTACCACCAGCAACGACAGAACCTACGAGCAGTACTTC. Variable domain in full (rest from reference TRBV15 and TRBJ2-7): DAMVIQNPRYQVTQFGKPVTLSCSQTLNHNVMYWYQQKSSQAPKLLFHYYDKDFNNEADTPDNFQSRRPNTSFCFLDIRSPGLGDTAMYLCTTSNDRTYEQYFGPGTRLTVT.

V gene TRBV14 combines with J gene TRBJ2-7; TRBD1 is a possible D gene (5 bases). The CDR3 is 14 residues long. CDR1 and CDR2 from the germline V gene are SGHDN and FVKESK. Trimming removed 3 bases at V and 3 bases at J, with 12 bases between. CDR3 bases: TGTGCCAGCAGCCACAGGGTCGCGGACTACGAGCAGTACTTC. This translates into CASSHRVADYEQYF.

This clonotype showed up just a few times. Given a much more abundant clone one base away, this may be a read error. The chain recombines TRBV6-5 with TRBJ2-5; D is unclear. V dropped 6 bases and J dropped 2 bases, with 10 bases sitting between them. Germline assignment: CDR1 MNHEY and CDR2 SVGAGI. The CDR3 is made up of 13 amino acids. In nucleotides, the CDR3 is TGTGCCAGCAGGTACACGGCTCAAGAGACCCAGTACTTC. It is translated as CASRYTAQETQYF.

This clonotype was counted many times. The rearrangement links TRBV27 to TRBJ2-7; TRBD2 agrees at 9 bases. Germline CDR1 is MNHEY and CDR2 is SMNVEV (reference sequence). This CDR3 region has 15 residues. The J segment lost 9 bases and the V segment lost 5 bases, leaving 14 bases of the junction unmatched. The CDR3 region has the DNA TGTGCCAGCAGTCCCCGAGGGACTAGCTCAAGGGGGCAGTACTTC. This encodes CASSPRGTSSRGQYF.

This clonotype appeared many times. The chain combines TRBV4-2 with TRBJ2-1; TRBD2 agrees at 9 bases. The germline CDR1 and CDR2 sequences are LGHNA and YNFKEQ. The J segment lost 2 bases and the V segment lost 2 bases, leaving 16 bases of the junction unmatched. The CDR3 consists of 20 residues. CDR3 bases: TGTGCCAGCAGCCAACATGCAGGGGCTATAGCGGGGGCCACCTACAATGAGCAGTTCTTC. This encodes CASSQHAGAIAGATYNEQFF.

A note on this clonotype: This may be a read error: a much more frequent sequence differs by one nucleotide. The gene calls are TRBV12-3 or TRBV12-4 and TRBJ1-6, with 8 positions matching TRBD1. There are 14 residues in the CDR3. This CDR3 is CASSSRQGNSPPHF. CDR3 coding DNA: TGTGCCAGCAGTTCTCGACAGGGGAATTCACCCCCCCACTTT.

The chain employs TRBV12-3 or TRBV12-4 and TRBJ1-2, with unresolved D. V lost 1 base and J lost 8, with 11 bases in between. The CDR3 is 13 amino acids. As DNA, the CDR3 is TGTGCCAGCAGTTTAGGCCCGGGTGAAGGCTACACCTTC. Protein product: CASSLGPGEGYTF.

This sequence joins TRBV7-9 and TRBJ2-3; 11 nucleotides match TRBD2. The CDR3 consists of 16 residues. With 4 bases clipped from V and 2 bases from J, the junction kept 5 bases outside the gene matches. Germline lookup yields CDR1 SEHNR and CDR2 FQNEAQ (reference sequence). This chain's CDR3 is CASSSELAGDTDTQYF. DNA of the CDR3: TGTGCCAGCAGCTCCGAACTAGCGGGGGACACAGATACGCAGTATTTT.

With respect to this clonotype: This may stem from a read error, because a much larger clone lies one nucleotide away. The chain is built from TRBV5-6 and TRBJ2-1; D is possibly TRBD1 (5 bases). The germline CDR1 and CDR2 sequences are SGHDT and YYEEEE. Deletions cut 0 bases from V and 13 bases from J, with 23 bases between. The CDR3 is 16 amino acids. In DNA form, the CDR3 reads TGTGCCAGCAGCTTGGTGGGTTCAGGGATCGAAGAGACCCAGTTCTTC. This encodes CASSLVGSGIEETQFF.

Concerning this clonotype: It may be a read error: a sequence one base away is much more abundant. This rearrangement joins TRBV3-1 to TRBJ2-7; D possibly matches TRBD1 or TRBD2 (5 bases each). V lost 5 bases and J lost 7, with 21 bases in between. Germline loops: CDR1 LGHDT, CDR2 YNNKEL (reference sequence). This CDR3 is 15 amino acids long. CDR3 sequence: CASSGDGGPYNEQYF. The CDR3 nucleotides read TGTGCCAGCAGCGGGGACGGAGGCCCCTACAATGAGCAGTACTTC.

This clonotype was observed many times. This sequence joins TRBV6-2 or TRBV6-3 and TRBJ2-1; D is uncertain. The germline V and J ends were trimmed by 6 bases and 13 bases, with 16 bases remaining between them. The germline gives CDR1 MNHEY, CDR2 SVGEGT. The CDR3 runs to 12 residues. CDR3 sequence reads: CASSPTAYHQFF. In DNA, the CDR3 is TGTGCCAGCAGCCCGACTGCATACCATCAGTTCTTC.

This clonotype turned up a few times. The V and J genes are TRBV7-9 and TRBJ1-1, with D possibly TRBD1 on 6 matching bases. From germline, CDR1 is SEHNR and CDR2 FQNEAQ (reference sequence). The germline V and J ends were trimmed by 2 bases and 1 base, with 11 bases remaining between them. The CDR3 runs 15 residues. CDR3 loop: CASSLKGTPNTEAFF. As DNA, the CDR3 is TGTGCCAGCAGCTTAAAGGGGACACCGAACACTGAAGCTTTCTTT.

This clonotype was picked up many times. The V gene is TRBV6-5, the J gene TRBJ2-1; 7 nucleotides align to TRBD1. The V gene's germline CDR1 is MNHEY and CDR2 SVGAGI. This CDR3 has 15 amino acids. V shed 5 bases, J shed 0 bases, and the junction held 4 bases outside the gene matches. The chain's CDR3 is CASSDRESSYNEQFF. CDR3 DNA sequence: TGTGCCAGCAGTGACAGGGAGAGCTCCTACAATGAGCAGTTCTTC.

This clonotype was detected many times. The chain links TRBV28 to TRBJ2-1; 10 nucleotides match TRBD2. With 5 bases clipped from V and 10 bases from J, the junction kept 11 bases outside the gene matches. The CDR3 runs 15 residues. Germline CDR1 MDHEN, CDR2 SYDVKM. The CDR3 reads CASSLLSSGGDEQFF. The DNA for the CDR3 is TGTGCCAGCAGTCTACTGTCTAGCGGGGGCGACGAGCAGTTCTTC. Supplemented by reference TRBV28 and TRBJ2-1, the full variable domain reads DVKVTQSSRYLVKRTGEKVFLECVQDMDHENMFWYRQDPGLGLRLIYFSYDVKMKEKGDIPEGYSVSREKKERFSLILESASTNQTSMYLCASSLLSSGGDEQFFGPGTRLTVL.

For the CDR3, the DNA is TGTGCCAGCAGCGCACTAGAGGGCGAGCAGTACTTC. Its translation is CASSALEGEQYF. V is TRBV9 and J is TRBJ2-7; a weak D match, TRBD2 (5 bases). The CDR3 has 12 residues. Germline V lookup: CDR1 SGDLS, CDR2 YYNGEE. V shed 3 bases and J shed 6 bases, with 10 bases lying between them.

The rearrangement uses TRBV6-6 and TRBJ2-2, with D hard to call. CDR3 length equals 16 residues. The germline V gene encodes CDR1 MNHNY and CDR2 SVGAGI (reference sequence). V was clipped by 3 bases and J by 0 bases, with 11 bases between them. The CDR3 DNA sequence: TGTGCCAGCAGTTATGGCAGGACCTCGAACACCGGGGAGCTGTTTTTT. It translates to CASSYGRTSNTGELFF.

This clonotype was recorded a few times. The V gene is TRBV3-1, the J gene TRBJ1-1, with 8 bases aligning to TRBD1. The ends lost 1 base at V and 4 bases at J; junction bases unmatched: 11. This CDR3 is 17 amino acids long. Germline lookup yields CDR1 LGHDT and CDR2 YNNKEL (reference sequence). DNA for the CDR3: TGTGCCAGCAGCCAAGGTCTGGACAGGGTGAGGGGCACTGAAGCTTTCTTT. It specifies CASSQGLDRVRGTEAFF. The full variable domain, with the rest looked up from reference TRBV3-1 and TRBJ1-1, is DTAVSQTPKYLVTQMGNDKSIKCEQNLGHDTMYWYKQDSKKFLKIMFSYNNKELIINETVPNRFSPKSPDKAHLNLHINSLELGDSAVYFCASSQGLDRVRGTEAFFGQGTRLTVV.

As to this clonotype: Given a much more abundant clone one base away, this may be a read error. The chain has TRBV6-2 or TRBV6-3 and TRBJ2-1, with TRBD2 matching over 9 bases. The CDR3 extends over 14 amino acids. The germline V gene has CDR1 MNHEY and CDR2 SVGEGT. This CDR3 reads CACSSAGGNNEQFF. DNA of the CDR3: TGTGCCTGCAGTTCCGCGGGGGGGAACAATGAGCAGTTCTTC.

The CDR3 reads CASSDQGGGGPTRADTQYF. CDR3 sequence (DNA): TGTGCCAGCAGCGACCAGGGCGGAGGGGGCCCCACCCGGGCAGATACGCAGTATTTT. The chain is built from TRBV7-2 and TRBJ2-3, with D maybe TRBD1 (7 bases). Germline CDR1 and CDR2: SGHTA and FQGNSA. This CDR3 spans 19 amino acids. V lost 5 bases and J 4 bases, leaving 28 bases between the germline ends.